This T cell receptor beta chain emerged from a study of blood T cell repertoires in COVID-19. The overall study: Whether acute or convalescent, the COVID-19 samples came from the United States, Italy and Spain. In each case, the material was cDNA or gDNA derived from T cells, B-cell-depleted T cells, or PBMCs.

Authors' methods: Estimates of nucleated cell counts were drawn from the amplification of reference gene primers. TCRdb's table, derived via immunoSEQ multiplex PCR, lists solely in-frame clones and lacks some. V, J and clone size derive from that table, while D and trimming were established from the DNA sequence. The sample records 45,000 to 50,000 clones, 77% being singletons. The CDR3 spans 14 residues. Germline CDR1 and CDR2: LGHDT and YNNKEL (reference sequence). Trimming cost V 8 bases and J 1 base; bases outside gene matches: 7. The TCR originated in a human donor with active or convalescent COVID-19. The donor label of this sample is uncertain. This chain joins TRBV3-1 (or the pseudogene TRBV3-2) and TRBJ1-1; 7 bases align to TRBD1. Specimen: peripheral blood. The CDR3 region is CASADRARNTEAFF. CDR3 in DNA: TGTGCCAGCGCTGACAGGGCTCGGAACACTGAAGCTTTCTTT.